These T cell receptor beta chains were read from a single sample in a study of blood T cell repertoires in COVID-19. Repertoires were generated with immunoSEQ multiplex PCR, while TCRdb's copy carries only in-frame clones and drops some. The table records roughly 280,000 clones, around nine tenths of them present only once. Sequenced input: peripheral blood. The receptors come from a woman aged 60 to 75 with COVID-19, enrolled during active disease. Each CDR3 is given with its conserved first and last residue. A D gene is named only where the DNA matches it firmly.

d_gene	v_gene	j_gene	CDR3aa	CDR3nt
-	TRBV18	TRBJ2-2	CASSPYSGSGKTGELFF	TGTGCCAGCTCACCTTATTCCGGGTCCGGAAAAACCGGGGAGCTGTTTTTT
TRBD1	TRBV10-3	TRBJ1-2	CAISQGEGYTF	TGTGCCATCAGCCAGGGGGAAGGCTACACCTTC
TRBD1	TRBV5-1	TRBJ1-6	CASSLGTGGRNSPLHF	TGCGCCAGCAGCTTGGGGACAGGGGGAAGAAATTCACCCCTCCACTTT
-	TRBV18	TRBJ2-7	CASSPEREQYF	TGTGCCAGCTCACCAGAGCGCGAGCAGTACTTC
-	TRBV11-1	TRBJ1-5	CASSLDGGRPQHF	TGTGCCAGCAGCTTAGATGGGGGCCGGCCCCAGCATTTT
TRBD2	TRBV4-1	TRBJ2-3	CASSRLAQNTDTQYF	TGCGCCAGCAGCCGACTAGCGCAAAACACAGATACGCAGTATTTT
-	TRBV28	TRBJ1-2	CASTQSGKGYTF	TGTGCCAGCACCCAGTCAGGCAAGGGCTACACCTTC
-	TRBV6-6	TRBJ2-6	CASSSRQFSGANVLTF	TGTGCCAGCAGCTCGCGCCAATTCTCTGGGGCCAACGTCCTGACTTTC
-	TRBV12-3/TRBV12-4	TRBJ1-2	CASSAGVYGYTF	TGTGCCAGCAGTGCCGGGGTCTATGGCTACACCTTC
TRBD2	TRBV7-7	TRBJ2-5	CASSLGLAGVSETQYF	TGTGCCAGCAGCCTCGGACTAGCGGGAGTGTCAGAGACCCAGTACTTC
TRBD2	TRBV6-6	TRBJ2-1	CAASSGRAVSYNEQFF	TGTGCCGCGTCCAGCGGGAGGGCCGTTTCCTACAATGAGCAGTTCTTC